This T cell receptor (beta chain) was obtained from a study of CD8 T cells in ankylosing spondylitis. This clonotype has just a few counts. TCRdb called the 5' RACE reads again in MiXCR, with one record for every CDR3 protein. The sample shows approximately 30,000 distinct CDR3 sequences, over 6.5% of them seen only once. The V end was cut by 0 bases, the J end by 9 bases, with 13 bases between. The CDR3 is made up of 14 amino acids. The V gene's germline CDR1 is LNHNV and CDR2 YYDKDF (reference sequence). The rearrangement joins TRBV15 to TRBJ2-3; D might be TRBD2 (6 bases). Sequencing input: blood. The TCR was taken from a male donor with ankylosing spondylitis or in good health (not recorded which). CDR3 residues: CATSRDPGTETQYF. The DNA for the CDR3 is TGTGCCACCAGCAGAGATCCGGGGACTGAAACGCAGTATTTT.